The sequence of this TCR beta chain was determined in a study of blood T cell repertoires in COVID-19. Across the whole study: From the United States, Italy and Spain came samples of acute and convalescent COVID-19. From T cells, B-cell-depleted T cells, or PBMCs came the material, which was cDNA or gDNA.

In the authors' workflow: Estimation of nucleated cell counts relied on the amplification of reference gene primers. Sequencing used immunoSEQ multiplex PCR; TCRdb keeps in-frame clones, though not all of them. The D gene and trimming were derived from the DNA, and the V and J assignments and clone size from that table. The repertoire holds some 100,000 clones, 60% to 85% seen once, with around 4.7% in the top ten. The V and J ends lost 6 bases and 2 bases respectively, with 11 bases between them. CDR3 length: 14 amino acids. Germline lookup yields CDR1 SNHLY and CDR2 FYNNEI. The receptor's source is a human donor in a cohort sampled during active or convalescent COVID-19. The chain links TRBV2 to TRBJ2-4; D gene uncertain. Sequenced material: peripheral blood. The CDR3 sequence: CASSLEYPKNIQYF. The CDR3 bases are TGTGCCAGCAGCCTGGAGTACCCCAAAAACATTCAGTACTTC. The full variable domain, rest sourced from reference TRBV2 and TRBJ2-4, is EPEVTQTPSHQVTQMGQEVILRCVPISNHLYFYWYRQILGQKVEFLVSFYNNEISEKSEIFDDQFSVERPDGSNFTLKIRSTKLEDSAMYFCASSLEYPKNIQYFGAGTRLSVL.